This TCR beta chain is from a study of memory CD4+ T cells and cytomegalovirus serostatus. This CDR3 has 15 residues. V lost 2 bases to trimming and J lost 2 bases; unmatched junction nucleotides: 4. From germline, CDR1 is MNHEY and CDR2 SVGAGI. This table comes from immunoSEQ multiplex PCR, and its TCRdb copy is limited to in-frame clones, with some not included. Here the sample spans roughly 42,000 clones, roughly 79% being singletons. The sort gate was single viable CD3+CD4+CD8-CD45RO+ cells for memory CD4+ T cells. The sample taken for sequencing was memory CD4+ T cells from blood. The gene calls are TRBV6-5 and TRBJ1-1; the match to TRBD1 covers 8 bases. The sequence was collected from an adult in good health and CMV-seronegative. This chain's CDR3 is CASSYGDRGNTEAFF. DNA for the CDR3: TGTGCCAGCAGTTACGGTGACAGGGGAAACACTGAAGCTTTCTTT.